This TCR beta chain was recovered during a study of T cells expressing NK-cell markers. As for the study in general: The authors derived TCR beta repertoires from sorted CD3+CD56+NKG2C+, CD3+CD56+NKG2C- and CD3+CD56-NKG2C+ T cells.

From the 5' RACE reads, TCRdb lists one entry per CDR3 protein and no DNA. This repertoire comprises approximately 420,000 distinct CDR3 sequences; its ten largest clones make up about 10%. Sample: blood T cells: a sorted CD56 or NKG2C T cell subset, CD4+ or CD8+ T cells, or bulk PBMC T cells (not recorded which). The origin of this receptor is a woman aged 45-65 years in good health.

The CDR3 is CATSREGGNTEAFF. The chain links TRBV15 to TRBJ1-1; TCRdb indicates TRBD1, and absent DNA this call remains unverified. The CDR3 is made up of 14 amino acids. Germline values: CDR1 LNHNV, CDR2 YYDKDF (reference sequence). Full variable domain (outside the CDR3, taken from reference TRBV15 and TRBJ1-1): DAMVIQNPRYQVTQFGKPVTLSCSQTLNHNVMYWYQQKSSQAPKLLFHYYDKDFNNEADTPDNFQSRRPNTSFCFLDIRSPGLGDTAMYLCATSREGGNTEAFFGQGTRLTVV.